This T cell receptor beta chain was captured in a study of identical twins. This clonotype occurred a few times. From the 5' RACE reads, TCRdb called clonotypes with MiXCR, one entry per CDR3 protein. Here the sample spans about 790,000 distinct CDR3 sequences, 15% to 20% being singletons. These data are also associated with another study on T cells expressing NK-cell markers.

Source material: PBMCs. The sequence came from a woman younger than 30 in good health.

The CDR3 loop is CASSLGTSGRGEQYF. The CDR3 DNA follows: TGTGCCAGCAGCTTAGGTACTAGCGGGAGAGGCGAGCAGTACTTC. The chain employs TRBV7-2 and TRBJ2-7, with 11 positions matching TRBD2. This CDR3 comprises 15 residues. Per germline, CDR1 SGHTA and CDR2 FQGNSA. V lost 1 base, J lost 6 bases, and 5 bases stayed unmatched.